The clone carrying this T cell receptor (beta chain) was counted a few times. Its antigen is not identified. This specimen comes from a study of breast tumors, draining lymph nodes, adjacent tissues. Findings of the study overall: The data were judged consistent with most tumor T cells coming from lymph node and expanding in tumor.

The CDR3 length is 13 residues. CDR1 is KGHSH and CDR2 is LQKENI in the germline V gene. V was pared by 5 bases and J by 3 bases, with 11 bases between. TCRdb passed the multiplex PCR reads through MiXCR, listing each CDR3 protein once. The profile shows about 35,000 distinct CDR3 sequences, around 35% of them singletons. The sequence came from a female donor with breast cancer. Some clones in this sample may be carry-over from other donors' samples. The chain uses TRBV18 and TRBJ2-7; D not resolved. The specimen was breast tumor tissue. The CDR3 spells CASSSVGFYEQYF. CDR3 nucleotides: TGTGCCAGCTCATCAGTGGGGTTCTACGAGCAGTACTTC.